The source of this TCR beta chain is a study of T cells in Graves' hyperthyroidism and ophthalmopathy. RNA transcripts were the template for amplifying TCR beta CDR3 regions. With the HTBI primer set, the TCR CDR3 went through a first round of RT-PCR. TCRdb used MiXCR to reprocess the multiplex PCR reads, holding one entry per CDR3 protein. The table records 550,000 to 800,000 distinct CDR3 sequences, about 16% of them present only once. Study-level findings and limits: Most thyroid clonotypes expanded above 0.001 appeared in blood too.

This CDR3 comprises 18 residues. V lost 5 bases and J lost 1; bases outside the gene matches: 12. Germline V gene lookup returns CDR1 SEHNR and CDR2 FQNEAQ (reference sequence). This clonotype was observed at least ten times. Its antigen is still unknown. This TCR was sampled from a man younger than 35 with Graves' hyperthyroidism. The chain recombines TRBV7-9 with TRBJ2-3; 10 bases fit TRBD2. Sample: blood. CDR3 coding DNA: TGTGCCAGCAGCCCGGGAGCGGGAGGGCCGTTGGGCACAGATACGCAGTATTTT. As protein: CASSPGAGGPLGTDTQYF.